This TCR beta chain was identified in a study of shared clonotypes between healthy human individuals. Overall study context: Each donor's CD8 memory used one plate, CD8 naive two, each CD4 subset three.

Adult donors, all healthy and HIV-negative, had no recent acute infections or vaccinations. Germline V gene sequence: CDR1 SGHVS, CDR2 FQNEAQ. The ends were cut back, 2 bases at V and 4 bases at J, with 8 bases in the middle. The CDR3 has 13 residues. Some clones are missing from TCRdb's copy, which holds only in-frame ones; the method was immunoSEQ multiplex PCR. Of around 300,000 clones detected, around 87% appear once; the ten largest clones hold 15% to 20%. This receptor was taken from a man aged 18-30 years in good health. J is TRBJ1-2 and V is TRBV7-8; no definite D call. The sample taken for sequencing was memory CD8+ T cells sorted from blood. Regarding subset: CD45RO+ cells pooled with CCR7-negative TemRA cells. CDR3 in amino acids: CASSLRPFYGYTF. CDR3 nucleotides: TGTGCCAGCAGCTTAAGGCCCTTCTATGGCTACACCTTC. The complete variable domain, with remaining parts taken from reference TRBV7-8 and TRBJ1-2, reads GAGVSQSPRYKVAKRGQDVALRCDPISGHVSLFWYQQALGQGPEFLTYFQNEAQLDKSGLPSDRFFAERPEGSVSTLKIQRTQQEDSAVYLCASSLRPFYGYTFGSGTRLTVV.